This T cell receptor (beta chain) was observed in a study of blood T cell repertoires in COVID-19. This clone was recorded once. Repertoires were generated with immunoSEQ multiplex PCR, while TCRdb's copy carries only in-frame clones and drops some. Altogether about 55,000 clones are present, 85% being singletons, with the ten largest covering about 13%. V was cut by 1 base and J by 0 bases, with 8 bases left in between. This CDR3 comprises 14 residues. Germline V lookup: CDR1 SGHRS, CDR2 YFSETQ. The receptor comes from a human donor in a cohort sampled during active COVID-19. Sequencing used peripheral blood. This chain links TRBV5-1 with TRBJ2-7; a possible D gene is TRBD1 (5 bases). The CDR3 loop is CASSLIGASYEQYF. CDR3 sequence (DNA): TGCGCCAGCAGCTTGATTGGGGCCTCCTACGAGCAGTACTTC.